This T cell receptor beta chain comes out of a study of shared clonotypes between healthy human individuals. Only in-frame clones appear in the TCRdb table, and some are missing; sequencing was by immunoSEQ multiplex PCR. The table has 2 million to 2.5 million clones, under 95% seen once. Trimming pared 3 bases from V and 8 bases from J, leaving 13 bases between. The CDR3 is 14 amino acids. The germline CDR1 and CDR2 sequences are SGHVS and FQNEAQ. Sequencing was done on a sample of naive CD4+ T cells from PBMCs. The subset: CD45RA+ positively selected. The V call is TRBV7-8, the J call TRBJ1-4; no definite D call. The TCR originated in a man aged 18 to 29 in good health. Some clones in this sample may be carry-over from other donors' samples. CDR3 region: CASSLPPGEEKLFF. The CDR3 nucleotides read TGTGCCAGCAGCTTGCCCCCGGGCGAAGAAAAACTGTTTTTT.